The 21 T cell receptor beta chains given below trace back to one sample, sequenced in a study of blood T cells in healthy people across ages (dated by TCRdb to about 2015). The library was made by 5' RACE. The instrument was an Illumina HiSeq 2500. A second PCR of roughly 6 to 11 cycles was performed with a sample-barcoded 5' primer and a J-beta primer mix. TCRdb reworked the public reads: Q25 trimming with fastp, MiXCR clone assembly, productive beta chains retained. Rows with one shared CDR3 protein collapse into an entry with the most common genes and DNA. Recorded for this sample are fewer than 700,000 distinct CDR3 sequences; 40% to 45% of them occurred a single time. The ten biggest clones cover 25% to 30% of the sample. Sequences were obtained from blood. Source of these receptors: a man at least 80 years old in good health.

V gene TRBV28 combines with J gene TRBJ1-6; TRBD1 agrees at 10 bases. The CDR3 length is 14 residues. The germline V gene has CDR1 MDHEN and CDR2 SYDVKM. Trimming removed 6 bases from V and 10 bases from J; junction bases left unmatched: 6. The CDR3 sequence: CASRTGGLESPLHF. The DNA of the CDR3 is TGTGCCAGCAGGACAGGGGGCTTAGAATCACCCCTCCACTTT.

This clonotype came up a few times. The rearrangement joins TRBV11-1 to TRBJ1-1, with TRBD1 as a possible D gene (6 bases). There are 14 residues in the CDR3. The V gene lost 2 bases and the J gene lost 5 bases, with 12 bases spanning the gap. Germline values: CDR1 SGHAT, CDR2 FQDESV (reference sequence). Here the CDR3 DNA reads TGTGCCAGCAGCTTAAGGGGGATGGGAACTGAAGCTTTCTTT. Protein product: CASSLRGMGTEAFF.

V and J are TRBV20-1 and TRBJ2-7; D call uncertain. Germline CDR1 is DFQATT and CDR2 is SNEGSKA (reference sequence). The CDR3 runs to 11 residues. The ends were cut back, 6 bases at V and 6 bases at J, with 12 bases in the middle. The DNA for the CDR3 is TGCAGTGCGCCCGGGTTAGCCGAGCAGTACTTC. Its protein is CSAPGLAEQYF.

This rearrangement joins TRBV7-9 to TRBJ2-5; weak D call: TRBD2 (5 bases). Trimming left V 5 bases short and J 11 bases short, with 15 bases between. Germline assignment: CDR1 SEHNR and CDR2 FQNEAQ (reference sequence). The CDR3 runs 12 residues. The CDR3 spells CASSNKGVEQYF. The CDR3 nucleotides are TGTGCCAGCAGCAACAAGGGAGTGGAGCAGTACTTC.

V gene TRBV3-1 combines with J gene TRBJ2-3; D gene ambiguous. The CDR3 contains 14 residues. Trimming shortened V by 1 base and J by 5 bases, and 10 bases separated the two germline ends. CDR1 and CDR2 (germline): LGHDT, YNNKEL (reference sequence). The chain's CDR3 is CASSQGQIGDTQYF. CDR3 nucleotides: TGTGCCAGCAGCCAAGGGCAGATCGGAGATACGCAGTATTTT.

This clonotype was counted at least ten times. This chain connects TRBV29-1 to TRBJ2-3; D possibly corresponds to TRBD2 (6 bases). CDR3 size: 13 residues. Germline CDR1 reads SQVTM; CDR2 reads ANQGSEA. V lost 1 base and J lost 7, with 12 bases in between. The CDR3 region is CSVEGRGAHTQYF. The CDR3 nucleotides read TGCAGCGTTGAAGGGAGGGGCGCCCATACGCAGTATTTT.

The chain has TRBV6-2 or TRBV6-3 and TRBJ2-7, with TRBD2 matching over 10 bases. The CDR3 is 13 residues long. Germline lookup yields CDR1 MNHEY and CDR2 SVGEGT. V trimming: 7 bases; J trimming: 2 bases; junction bases outside the gene matches: 2. The CDR3 nucleotides read TGTGCCAGCAATAGCGGGAGGCCCTACGAGCAGTACTTC. It is translated as CASNSGRPYEQYF.

This clonotype was seen a few times. The rearrangement uses TRBV7-2 and TRBJ2-3, with 13 bases that match TRBD2. V gave up 5 bases and J gave up 8 bases; unmatched junction bases: 4. The CDR3 length is 14 residues. Germline V gene sequence: CDR1 SGHTA, CDR2 FQGNSA. The CDR3 coding sequence is TGTGCCAGCAGCACTAGCGGGGGGGCCTCTACGCAGTATTTT. Protein sequence: CASSTSGGASTQYF.

This clonotype was detected a few times. V gene TRBV27 combines with J gene TRBJ1-2; a weak D match, TRBD1 (6 bases). Germline V CDR1 and CDR2: MNHEY, SMNVEV (reference sequence). Trimming left V 0 bases short and J 4 bases short, with 15 bases between. The CDR3 has 16 residues. This CDR3 is CASSLSSGGQFYGYTF. The CDR3, as DNA: TGTGCCAGCAGTTTATCTAGTGGGGGACAATTCTATGGCTACACCTTC.

The rearrangement uses TRBV20-1 and TRBJ1-2; D gene unclear. The length of the CDR3 is 12 residues. The germline CDR1 and CDR2 sequences are DFQATT and SNEGSKA (reference sequence). The CDR3 region is CSGVGLVYGYTF. CDR3 DNA: TGCAGCGGGGTAGGGTTAGTCTATGGCTACACCTTC.

This clonotype was recorded many times. The V gene is TRBV6-5, the J gene TRBJ2-1, with unresolved D. V dropped 5 bases and J dropped 4 bases, with 6 bases sitting between them. The CDR3 loop spans 12 amino acids. Germline-derived CDR1 and CDR2 are MNHEY and SVGAGI. Here the CDR3 DNA reads TGTGCCAGCAGTACCCCTTACAATGAGCAGTTCTTC. Amino acid sequence: CASSTPYNEQFF.

Only a few counts were recorded for this clonotype. The chain has TRBV7-9 and TRBJ2-7; possibly TRBD1 for D (7 bases). Between the trimmed V and J ends, which lost 4 bases and 2 bases, there was a span of 15 bases. Germline V CDR1 and CDR2: SEHNR, FQNEAQ (reference sequence). There are 15 residues in the CDR3. The CDR3: CASSSQGGTAYEQYF. The CDR3 DNA sequence: TGTGCCAGCAGCTCCCAGGGGGGTACTGCCTACGAGCAGTACTTC.

This chain joins TRBV7-2 and TRBJ1-2; D is undetermined. This CDR3 contains 14 residues. Germline V gene lookup returns CDR1 SGHTA and CDR2 FQGNSA. The V gene lost 1 base and the J gene lost 1 base, with 7 bases spanning the gap. In DNA, the CDR3 is TGTGCCAGCAGCTTAGGAGAGGTTAACTATGGCTACACCTTC. Encoded protein: CASSLGEVNYGYTF.

V gene TRBV29-1 combines with J gene TRBJ1-2; 7 positions match TRBD1. Germline values: CDR1 SQVTM, CDR2 ANQGSEA. The CDR3 has 13 residues. V lost 7 bases and J lost 4; bases outside the gene matches: 9. The CDR3 region is CSGGTEASYGYTF. The CDR3 nucleotides read TGCAGCGGCGGGACAGAAGCCTCCTATGGCTACACCTTC. Filled out from reference TRBV29-1 and TRBJ1-2, the complete variable domain reads SAVISQKPSRDICQRGTSLTIQCQVDSQVTMMFWYRQQPGQSLTLIATANQGSEATYESGFVIDKFPISRPNLTFSTLTVSNMSPEDSSIYLCSGGTEASYGYTFGSGTRLTVV.

A few counts support this clonotype. This chain uses TRBV6-1 with TRBJ2-3, with D maybe TRBD2 (5 bases). The CDR3 consists of 13 residues. The V end lost 3 bases, the J end lost 6 bases, and 10 bases lay between the germline ends. Germline values: CDR1 MNHNS, CDR2 SASEGT. The CDR3 nucleotides are TGTGCCAGCAGTGATGTGCGAGGGGATACGCAGTATTTT. Translation gives CASSDVRGDTQYF.

The rearrangement joins TRBV7-2 to TRBJ1-5, with 11 bases matching TRBD1. Trimming took 5 bases from V and 3 from J; bases not matched to a gene: 15. Germline CDR1 is SGHTA and CDR2 is FQGNSA. The CDR3 runs to 19 residues. This CDR3 reads CASSETRTGGINFNQPQHF. The DNA for the CDR3 is TGTGCCAGCAGCGAAACGAGGACAGGGGGCATTAATTTCAATCAGCCCCAGCATTTT.

Written as DNA, the CDR3 is TGTGCCAGCAGTTACGGACAGGGTGCAGAGACCCAGTACTTC. The encoded protein is CASSYGQGAETQYF. The genes are TRBV6-2 or TRBV6-3 and TRBJ2-5; 8 bases map to TRBD1. The CDR3 has 14 residues. Germline CDR1 is MNHEY and CDR2 is SVGEGT. V shed 2 bases and J 4 bases; nucleotides not matched to a gene: 3.

The V gene is TRBV10-3, the J gene TRBJ2-2, with D possibly matching TRBD1 (6 bases). V lost 8 bases, J lost 1 base, and 8 bases lay in between. The length of the CDR3 is 13 residues. Germline CDR1 and CDR2: ENHRY and SYGVKD. The CDR3 DNA is TGTGCCATCGAGACAGGGAACACCGGGGAGCTGTTTTTT. This sequence encodes CAIETGNTGELFF.

In its sample, this clonotype was seen many times. This rearrangement joins TRBV6-5 to TRBJ2-7; possible D gene TRBD1, 5 bases. Trimming took 6 bases from V and 2 from J, leaving 14 bases between them. The CDR3 sequence is 14 residues long. The V gene's germline CDR1 is MNHEY and CDR2 SVGAGI. The CDR3 spells CASSPNRRPYEQYF. The CDR3 coding sequence is TGTGCCAGCAGCCCGAACAGGAGACCCTACGAGCAGTACTTC.

The table lists this clonotype with a few counts. This chain joins TRBV29-1 and TRBJ2-4; possible D gene TRBD2, 5 bases. Germline V gene sequence: CDR1 SQVTM, CDR2 ANQGSEA. V was cut by 3 bases and J by 13 bases, with 19 bases left in between. The CDR3 has 13 amino acids. CDR3: CSVDLRVSGEQYF. The CDR3 nucleotides read TGCAGCGTTGATTTGAGGGTCTCTGGTGAGCAGTACTTC.

This clonotype showed up just a few times. The chain links TRBV7-2 to TRBJ2-7; TRBD1 matches at 10 bases. CDR3 size: 14 residues. The J segment lost 6 bases and the V segment lost 6 bases, leaving 8 bases of the junction unmatched. Per germline, CDR1 SGHTA and CDR2 FQGNSA. The CDR3 DNA sequence: TGTGCCAGCAGTACCCTGACAGGGGGCCTCGAGCAGTACTTC. It specifies CASSTLTGGLEQYF. Together with reference TRBV7-2 and TRBJ2-7, the CDR3 gives the full variable domain: GAGVSQSPSNKVTEKGKDVELRCDPISGHTALYWYRQSLGQGLEFLIYFQGNSAPDKSGLPSDRFSAERTGGSVSTLTIQRTQQEDSAVYLCASSTLTGGLEQYFGPGTRLTVT.